This TCR beta chain was obtained from a study of T cells after posttransplantation cyclophosphamide. This clone was recorded at least ten times. Antigen specificity is unknown. The protocol was immunoSEQ multiplex PCR, while the TCRdb copy is restricted to in-frame clones and leaves out a portion. The table lists 35,000 to 45,000 clones, with no singletons. This related bone marrow graft donor gave peripheral blood on the day of marrow donation. Study-level points and caveats: Recipient CMV seropositivity and CMV reactivation strongly tracked TRB clonality. Later blood repertoires were often dominated by clones from the donor CD8+ memory compartment. TRB overlap between skin or GI tissue T cells and blood was limited.

J gave up 4 bases and V 7 bases, and 6 bases lay outside the gene matches. This CDR3 is 14 amino acids long. The germline V gene encodes CDR1 SEHNR and CDR2 FQNEAQ (reference sequence). This chain connects TRBV7-9 to TRBJ2-2, with 7 positions matching TRBD2. The receptor comes from a man aged 40-49 years in good health, CMV-negative, and a related stem cell transplant donor. Sequencing used PBMCs. CDR3 sequence reads: CASTLAEGTGELFF. CDR3 nucleotides: TGTGCCAGCACTCTAGCGGAGGGCACCGGGGAGCTGTTTTTT.